A selection of T cell receptor beta chains follows, all from one sample in a study of blood T cells in healthy people across ages. One entry per CDR3 protein results from TCRdb running MiXCR on the 5' RACE reads. The sample lists some 1.7 million distinct CDR3 sequences, over 25% occurring once. Sample: blood. Receptors were obtained from a woman aged 25 to 39 in good health. The CDR3 runs from the conserved cysteine through the conserved F or W.

TRBJ2-5,TRBV12-3/TRBV12-4,CASRVLAGGRETQYF
TRBJ2-1,TRBV5-1,CASNGGRGVGNNEQFF
TRBJ2-4,TRBV2,CASRIMTEQYF
TRBJ2-7,TRBV20-1,CSARRDLYEQYF
TRBJ2-7,TRBV12-3/TRBV12-4,CASSLARKSEQYF
TRBJ1-5,TRBV20-1,CSATSGGAFHSNQPQHF
TRBJ2-1,TRBV3-1,CASSDLGGGYNEQFF
TRBJ1-2,TRBV6-5,CASSQPGFLSRDYTF
TRBJ1-5,TRBV7-2,CASRQTDTLDQPQHF
TRBJ1-2,TRBV12-3/TRBV12-4,CASSPDRGLGGYTF
TRBJ2-1,TRBV7-8,CASSLQTGTSGRGEQFF
TRBJ1-4,TRBV5-1,CASSLGTAANEKLFF
TRBJ2-5,TRBV30,CAWRGETQYF
TRBJ2-2,TRBV7-2,CASSPSAGQGTGELFF
TRBJ2-5,TRBV3-1,CASSQDAEGSIQYF
TRBJ2-5,TRBV7-9,CASSQPGLADNEQYF
TRBJ2-3,TRBV11-2,CASSPLPAADTQYF
TRBJ1-2,TRBV15,CATSRDRRIGYTF
TRBJ2-5,TRBV11-2,CASSLSWLAGKQETQYF
TRBJ2-7,TRBV7-2,CASRSTLGYEQYF
TRBJ2-3,TRBV4-1,CASSHPTRGDFTDTQYF
TRBJ1-5,TRBV7-6,CASSLGMGLPQHF
TRBJ2-1,TRBV20-1,CSARDRRYSSPEQFF
TRBJ2-3,TRBV6-6,CASSNQDTQYF
TRBJ2-1,TRBV12-3/TRBV12-4,CASSPQGTNEQFF
TRBJ2-3,TRBV5-5,CASSPDSLAGGTDTQYF
TRBJ2-7,TRBV12-3/TRBV12-4,CASSLLDRDHEQYF
TRBJ2-5,TRBV11-2,CASSSWEDSQETQYF
TRBJ2-5,TRBV5-1,CASSEGLAGAETQYF
TRBJ2-4,TRBV28,CASSRPGVAKNIQYF
TRBJ1-2,TRBV7-2,CASSFFQGDGYTF